The text below deals with one TCR beta chain. Antigen specificity is unknown. Through a sample-barcoded 5' primer and a J-beta primer mix, a second PCR was run for about 7 to 12 cycles. Using its own MiXCR run on the 5' RACE reads, TCRdb lists one record per CDR3 protein. Of 550,000 to 700,000 distinct CDR3 sequences listed, 27% are singletons. The sample originates from a study of blood T cells in healthy people across ages. The length of the CDR3 is 15 residues. Germline V gives CDR1 DFQATT, CDR2 SNEGSKA (reference sequence). V lost 3 bases to trimming and J lost 1 base; unmatched junction nucleotides: 6. Study-wide results and limits: It was held that diversity estimates obtained from one million T cells represented underestimates. Strong correlation existed between TCR beta diversity and naive T cell percentage. Age advanced and TCR beta diversity per million T cells fell, roughly linearly.

Sample donors were healthy Caucasian individuals that came from Russia, aged roughly 6 to 90. Sample: blood. The chain links TRBV20-1 to TRBJ2-5; the match to TRBD1 covers 9 bases. The receptor's source is a woman between 70 and 85 years old in good health. CDR3 region: CSASPRDRVQETQYF. DNA for the CDR3: TGCAGTGCTAGCCCCCGGGACAGGGTCCAAGAGACCCAGTACTTC.